The clone carrying this T cell receptor (beta chain) appeared a single time. The sample comes from a study of identifying expanded T cells in peripheral blood. This CDR3 is built from 13 residues. Trimming left V 3 bases short and J 3 bases short, with 8 bases between. Per germline, CDR1 SGHTA and CDR2 FQGNSA. Sequenced by immunoSEQ multiplex PCR; TCRdb stores in-frame clones only, minus some. Of approximately 90,000 clones listed, approximately 83% are singletons. The specimen sequenced was blood. The source is a person between 18 and 75 years old in good health. The chain employs TRBV7-2 and TRBJ1-2; D not resolved. In DNA form, the CDR3 reads TGTGCCAGCAGCTTCACAGTTGACTATGGCTACACCTTC. Translation gives CASSFTVDYGYTF.